A single sample gave rise to the 14 T cell receptor beta chains below, sequenced in a study of OX40 agonist ivuxolimab in advanced cancers. Using immunoSEQ multiplex PCR, the repertoire was profiled, and TCRdb retains in-frame clones only, with some absent. The data show around 100,000 clones, 85% to 95% seen once. Sample: CD4+ or CD8+ T cells sorted from blood, taken in a trial of the OX40 agonist ivuxolimab. Receptors were obtained from an adult with an advanced solid tumor such as melanoma, head and neck, liver or kidney cancer.

This rearrangement joins TRBV19 to TRBJ1-1; D ambiguous. Germline lookup yields CDR1 LNHDA and CDR2 SQIVND (reference sequence). The CDR3 is 13 residues long. V gave up 3 bases and J gave up 0 bases, with 5 bases separating them. CDR3 sequence reads: CASSIALNTEAFF. The CDR3 bases are TGTGCCAGTAGTATCGCATTGAACACTGAAGCTTTCTTT.

V and J are TRBV28 and TRBJ1-5, with 9 nucleotides matching TRBD1. This CDR3 contains 13 residues. Germline loops: CDR1 MDHEN, CDR2 SYDVKM. The J segment lost 9 bases and the V segment lost 6 bases, leaving 6 bases of the junction unmatched. Here the CDR3 DNA reads TGTGCCAGCAGACAGGGGGCTTCAGGGCCCCAGCATTTT. Translation: CASRQGASGPQHF.

This chain links TRBV15 with TRBJ2-3, with D unresolved. The CDR3 is 15 amino acids. From germline, CDR1 is LNHNV and CDR2 YYDKDF (reference sequence). V lost 1 base and J 2 bases, leaving 10 bases between the germline ends. As DNA, the CDR3 is TGTGCCACCAGCAGAGGTCAGAGGAACACAGATACGCAGTATTTT. It yields the protein CATSRGQRNTDTQYF.

This chain uses TRBV30 with TRBJ2-3; no definite D call. CDR1 and CDR2 from the germline V gene are GTSNPN and SVGIG (reference sequence). CDR3 length: 14 amino acids. V shed 1 base and J shed 0 bases, with 8 bases lying between them. The CDR3 region is CAWSGLLSTDTQYF. The CDR3 DNA is TGTGCCTGGAGTGGACTGTTAAGCACAGATACGCAGTATTTT.

This rearrangement joins TRBV10-3 to TRBJ1-5; D is undetermined. Germline assignment: CDR1 ENHRY and CDR2 SYGVKD. The CDR3 spans 12 residues. V lost 5 bases, J lost 4 bases, and 6 bases lay in between. The CDR3 is CAISPINQPQHF. Written as DNA, the CDR3 is TGTGCCATCAGTCCAATAAATCAGCCCCAGCATTTT.

The chain has TRBV28 and TRBJ1-5; D remains unclear. Germline V gene data show CDR1 as MDHEN and CDR2 as SYDVKM. The CDR3 spans 15 residues. The V and J ends lost 6 bases and 7 bases respectively, with 19 bases between them. This CDR3 is CASRVGLLLRQPQHF. CDR3 bases: TGTGCCAGCAGGGTCGGACTTTTATTAAGACAGCCCCAGCATTTT.

The chain couples TRBV7-9 to TRBJ2-4; D gene ambiguous. The CDR3 contains 12 residues. V was shortened by 3 bases and J by 1 base, with 1 base between the two germline ends. From germline, CDR1 is SEHNR and CDR2 FQNEAQ (reference sequence). The chain's CDR3 is CASSFAKNIQYF. The CDR3 nucleotides are TGTGCCAGCAGCTTCGCCAAAAACATTCAGTACTTC.

This clone was counted a single time. The chain uses TRBV5-6 and TRBJ1-2, with D perhaps matching TRBD1 (5 bases). Trimming removed 0 bases from V and 4 bases from J, with 10 bases in between. From germline, CDR1 is SGHDT and CDR2 YYEEEE. The CDR3 consists of 14 residues. CDR3 protein: CASSLDLGVYGYTF. The CDR3 DNA follows: TGTGCCAGCAGCTTGGACCTAGGGGTCTATGGCTACACCTTC. The whole variable domain, remainder taken from reference TRBV5-6 and TRBJ1-2, is DAGVTQSPTHLIKTRGQQVTLRCSPKSGHDTVSWYQQALGQGPQFIFQYYEEEERQRGNFPDRFSGHQFPNYSSELNVNALLLGDSALYLCASSLDLGVYGYTFGSGTRLTVV.

The V gene is TRBV5-4, the J gene TRBJ1-5; 8 bases match TRBD1. Losses at the gene ends were 4 bases for V and 0 bases for J; bases not matched to a gene: 6. The germline gives CDR1 SGHNT, CDR2 YYREEE (reference sequence). This CDR3 is 16 amino acids long. CDR3 in amino acids: CASSNTGGRSNQPQHF. CDR3 sequence (DNA): TGTGCCAGCAGCAACACAGGGGGGCGTAGCAATCAGCCCCAGCATTTT. The full variable domain, completed using reference TRBV5-4 and TRBJ1-5, is ETGVTQSPTHLIKTRGQQVTLRCSSQSGHNTVSWYQQALGQGPQFIFQYYREEENGRGNFPPRFSGLQFPNYSSELNVNALELDDSALYLCASSNTGGRSNQPQHFGDGTRLSIL.

The chain carries TRBV19 and TRBJ1-5; 11 bases are shared with TRBD1. Germline V CDR1 and CDR2: LNHDA, SQIVND (reference sequence). The length of the CDR3 is 14 residues. The ends lost 10 bases at V and 6 bases at J; junction bases unmatched: 8. The DNA for the CDR3 is TGTGCCACCACGGACAGGGGGCGTAGTCAGCCCCAGCATTTT. Its translation is CATTDRGRSQPQHF. The full variable domain, rest sourced from reference TRBV19 and TRBJ1-5, is DGGITQSPKYLFRKEGQNVTLSCEQNLNHDAMYWYRQDPGQGLRLIYYSQIVNDFQKGDIAEGYSVSREKKESFPLTVTSAQKNPTAFYLCATTDRGRSQPQHFGDGTRLSIL.

J is TRBJ2-1 and V is TRBV5-1, with D possibly TRBD2 on 5 matching bases. Germline CDR1 reads SGHRS; CDR2 reads YFSETQ. The CDR3 totals 15 residues. Trimming removed 0 bases from V and 6 bases from J, with 13 bases in between. DNA for the CDR3: TGCGCCAGCAGCTTGGTAGCTCTAGCCGTCAATGAGCAGTTCTTC. It is translated as CASSLVALAVNEQFF.

This rearrangement joins TRBV9 to TRBJ2-7; TRBD1 might be the D (6 bases). The V end was cut by 3 bases, the J end by 3 bases, with 10 bases between. Germline CDR1 is SGDLS and CDR2 is YYNGEE. CDR3 length equals 13 residues. The CDR3 DNA reads TGTGCCAGCAGCGGGCCAGGGGTCTACGAGCAGTACTTC. As protein: CASSGPGVYEQYF.

This sequence joins TRBV5-1 and TRBJ1-6; 9 nucleotides match TRBD1. The V segment lost 0 bases and the J segment 9 bases; nucleotides outside the gene matches: 7. CDR1 is SGHRS and CDR2 is YFSETQ in the germline V gene. CDR3 size: 16 residues. For the CDR3, the DNA is TGCGCCAGCAGCTTGGGGCCAGGACAGGGGTCTTCACCCCTCCACTTT. This translates into CASSLGPGQGSSPLHF.

The chain has TRBV28 and TRBJ1-4; D remains unclear. Trimming took 5 bases from V and 0 from J, leaving 10 bases between them. Germline CDR1 MDHEN, CDR2 SYDVKM. There are 15 residues in the CDR3. Here the CDR3 reads CASSPLDTTNEKLFF. CDR3 coding DNA: TGTGCCAGCAGTCCCCTCGATACAACTAATGAAAAACTGTTTTTT.